This TCR beta chain is from a study of beta chain features in type 1 diabetes. Only a few counts were recorded for this clone. With 4 bases removed from V and 5 bases from J, the gap between germline ends came to 15 bases. This CDR3 is built from 14 residues. From germline, CDR1 is SGHRS and CDR2 YFSETQ. Isolated RNA was reverse transcribed in full, so expressed TCRB transcripts were sequenced. TCRdb's copy holds only in-frame clones and misses some; the assay was immunoSEQ multiplex PCR. The sample comprises under 950,000 clones, about a sixth of which are singletons, and about 0.02% rests with the top ten.

Sequencing used naive CD4+ T cells from blood. The genes are TRBV5-1 and TRBJ2-5; maybe TRBD2 (6 bases). The receptor comes from a woman aged 18-30 years in good health. The CDR3 sequence: CASSGGMVLETQYF. The CDR3 nucleotides read TGCGCCAGCAGCGGAGGGATGGTTTTGGAGACCCAGTACTTC.